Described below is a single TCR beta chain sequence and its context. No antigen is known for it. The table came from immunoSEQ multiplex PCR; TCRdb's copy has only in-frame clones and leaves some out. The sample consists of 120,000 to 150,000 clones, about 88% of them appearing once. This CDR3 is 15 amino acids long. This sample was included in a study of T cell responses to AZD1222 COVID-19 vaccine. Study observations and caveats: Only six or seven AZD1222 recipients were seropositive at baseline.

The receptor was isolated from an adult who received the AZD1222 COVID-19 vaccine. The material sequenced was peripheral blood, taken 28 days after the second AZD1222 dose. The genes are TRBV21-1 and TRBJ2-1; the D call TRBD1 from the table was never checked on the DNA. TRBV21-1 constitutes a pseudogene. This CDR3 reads CASSKGTGGINEQFF. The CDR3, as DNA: TGTGCCAGCAGCAAAGGGACAGGGGGCATCAATGAGCAGTTCTTC.